A selection of T cell receptor beta chains follows, all from one sample in a study of blood T cell repertoires in COVID-19. Measured with immunoSEQ multiplex PCR; TCRdb has only the in-frame clones, and not every one. The sample records 29,000 or so clones, almost 85% being singletons. Sequencing was done on a sample of peripheral blood. These receptors were taken from a man of 80 years or more with active COVID-19. Both conserved end residues are part of each CDR3. Fields, in order: D gene, clone size, J gene, V gene, CDR3 protein, CDR3 DNA. D genes are given only for firm matches. Where a row states a size, it is once, few, many or the class of an expanded clone; other rows omit it.

NA | NA | TRBJ1-5 | TRBV3-1/TRBV3-2 | CASGTGAPGYSNQPQHF | TGTGCCAGCGGAACAGGTGCTCCTGGTTATAGCAATCAGCCCCAGCATTTT
TRBD2 | NA | TRBJ2-1 | TRBV6-5 | CASSYRDYSNEQFF | TGTGCCAGCAGTTACCGGGACTACTCAAATGAGCAGTTCTTC
TRBD1 | NA | TRBJ1-6 | TRBV3-1/TRBV3-2 | CASSLTPTGGNSPLHF | TGTGCCAGCAGCCTCACCCCGACAGGGGGAAATTCACCCCTCCACTTT
TRBD2 | NA | TRBJ2-1 | TRBV3-1/TRBV3-2 | CASSQVWLAGASSYNEQFF | TGTGCCAGCAGCCAAGTTTGGCTAGCGGGGGCGAGCTCCTACAATGAGCAGTTCTTC
TRBD1 | NA | TRBJ2-7 | TRBV5-1 | CASSLTTGGYEQYF | TGCGCCAGCAGCTTGACTACAGGGGGCTACGAGCAGTACTTC
NA | NA | TRBJ2-5 | TRBV5-4 | CASSWGRGHQETQYF | TGTGCCAGCAGCTGGGGGCGGGGGCACCAAGAGACCCAGTACTTC
TRBD1 | once | TRBJ2-2 | TRBV3-1/TRBV3-2 | CASSHRTGISGELFF | TGTGCCAGCAGCCACAGGACAGGGATTTCCGGGGAGCTGTTTTTT
NA | NA | TRBJ1-3 | TRBV29-1 | CSVSGANSGNTIYF | TGCAGCGTTTCAGGGGCCAACTCTGGAAACACCATATATTTT
TRBD1 | NA | TRBJ1-1 | TRBV30 | CAWSKSGTGGLTFF | TGTGCCTGGAGTAAATCCGGGACAGGGGGCTTGACTTTCTTT
NA | NA | TRBJ2-4 | TRBV4-2 | CASSQGTIQGIQYF | TGTGCCAGCAGCCAAGGGACCATCCAGGGCATTCAGTACTTC
TRBD2 | NA | TRBJ2-7 | TRBV5-1 | CASSPTSGGLYEQYF | TGCGCCAGCAGCCCCACTAGCGGGGGGCTCTACGAGCAGTACTTC
NA | once | TRBJ1-3 | TRBV5-1 | CASSFGVPPGNTIYF | TGCGCCAGCAGCTTCGGGGTACCACCTGGAAACACCATATATTTT
NA | NA | TRBJ2-1 | TRBV24-1 | CATSDGVRGGHEQFF | TGTGCCACCAGTGACGGAGTCCGGGGTGGGCATGAGCAGTTCTTC
NA | NA | TRBJ1-3 | TRBV2 | CASKAGYSGNTIYF | TGTGCCTCTAAGGCAGGTTACTCTGGAAACACCATATATTTT
TRBD1 | NA | TRBJ1-5 | TRBV19 | CASSWTGISNQPQHF | TGTGCCAGTAGTTGGACAGGTATATCGAATCAGCCCCAGCATTTT
NA | once | TRBJ1-2 | TRBV5-1 | CASSSSRRDGTDWGYTF | TGCGCCAGCAGCTCATCCAGAAGGGACGGGACTGACTGGGGCTACACCTTC
TRBD1 | few | TRBJ2-7 | TRBV7-6 | CASSHGTAYEQYF | TGTGCCAGCAGCCATGGGACAGCCTACGAGCAGTACTTC
TRBD1 | NA | TRBJ2-7 | TRBV30 | CAWRWTGQYEQYF | TGTGCCTGGCGTTGGACAGGGCAGTACGAGCAGTACTTC
TRBD1 | few | TRBJ1-1 | TRBV10-3 | CAARGDREVTEAFF | TGTGCCGCGCGGGGCGACAGGGAAGTCACTGAAGCTTTCTTT
NA | once | TRBJ2-3 | TRBV11-2 | CASSLAGIEGDTQYF | TGTGCCAGCAGCTTAGCCGGGATAGAAGGGGATACGCAGTATTTT
NA | NA | TRBJ1-1 | TRBV5-1 | CASSLSRAYTEAFF | TGCGCCAGCAGCTTATCCAGGGCTTACACTGAAGCTTTCTTT
TRBD1 | NA | TRBJ1-2 | TRBV6-1 | CASSERQGDVGYTF | TGTGCCAGCAGTGAAAGACAGGGGGACGTTGGCTACACCTTC
TRBD2 | NA | TRBJ2-1 | TRBV2 | CASSELLLAGGTPYNEQFF | TGTGCCAGCAGTGAACTTCTACTAGCGGGGGGCACGCCCTACAATGAGCAGTTCTTC
TRBD1 | NA | TRBJ1-3 | TRBV18 | CASSPRQGVGSGNTIYF | TGTGCCAGCTCACCGCGTCAGGGGGTTGGTAGTGGAAACACCATATATTTT
TRBD1 | NA | TRBJ2-1 | TRBV15 | CATSSTDRGANEQFF | TGTGCCACCAGCAGCACGGACAGGGGAGCCAATGAGCAGTTCTTC
TRBD1 | NA | TRBJ2-7 | TRBV29-1 | CSVNLGTGAYEQYF | TGCAGCGTTAACCTCGGGACAGGAGCCTACGAGCAGTACTTC
NA | NA | TRBJ1-6 | TRBV25-1 | CASSVTGRYSPLHF | TGTGCCAGCAGTGTAACAGGGCGATATTCACCCCTCCACTTT
NA | NA | TRBJ1-2 | TRBV7-9 | CASTSSGGAPYGYTF | TGTGCCAGCACCTCGTCCGGAGGGGCACCCTATGGCTACACCTTC
TRBD1 | NA | TRBJ1-1 | TRBV2 | CASSAGTGRTEAFF | TGTGCCAGCAGTGCCGGGACAGGGCGAACTGAAGCTTTCTTT
NA | NA | TRBJ2-7 | TRBV5-8 | CASNGFRGSTYEQYF | TGTGCCAGCAACGGGTTCCGGGGTTCGACCTACGAGCAGTACTTC
TRBD1 | NA | TRBJ1-4 | TRBV6-5 | CASRIRDRGYEKLFF | TGTGCCAGCAGGATCCGGGACAGGGGTTACGAAAAACTGTTTTTT
NA | NA | TRBJ2-7 | TRBV30 | CAWSRAAGHEQYF | TGTGCCTGGAGCCGGGCTGCGGGGCACGAGCAGTACTTC
TRBD2 | NA | TRBJ2-5 | TRBV5-8 | CASSMGLAMETQYF | TGTGCCAGCAGCATGGGACTAGCGATGGAGACCCAGTACTTC
TRBD1 | NA | TRBJ2-7 | TRBV7-2 | CASSLGQGAAYEQYF | TGTGCCAGCAGCTTGGGACAGGGGGCTGCTTACGAGCAGTACTTC
TRBD1 | NA | TRBJ2-5 | TRBV5-1 | CASGLQGGSQETQYF | TGCGCCAGCGGATTACAGGGGGGATCACAAGAGACCCAGTACTTC
TRBD2 | once | TRBJ2-2 | TRBV5-1 | CASSQNNLRLAGGRDLGELFF | TGCGCCAGCAGCCAAAATAACTTAAGACTAGCGGGGGGCCGAGATCTGGGGGAGCTGTTTTTT
TRBD1 | NA | TRBJ1-3 | TRBV6-5 | CATFSGQGNTIYF | TGTGCCACTTTCTCGGGACAGGGAAACACCATATATTTT
NA | once | TRBJ2-3 | TRBV10-3 | CAITSSRKGTDTQYF | TGTGCCATCACCTCTAGCCGAAAGGGCACAGATACGCAGTATTTT
NA | NA | TRBJ1-2 | TRBV9 | CASSDPAGYGYTF | TGTGCCAGCAGCGACCCGGCAGGATATGGCTACACCTTC
NA | NA | TRBJ2-2 | TRBV5-4 | CASSLAKWAGVNTGELFF | TGTGCCAGCAGCTTGGCCAAATGGGCAGGGGTAAACACCGGGGAGCTGTTTTTT
NA | NA | TRBJ1-1 | TRBV9 | CASSAEFNTEAFF | TGTGCCAGCAGCGCAGAATTCAACACTGAAGCTTTCTTT
NA | NA | TRBJ1-2 | TRBV10-3 | CAISESSGAPWGYTF | TGTGCCATCAGTGAGTCCTCGGGAGCCCCCTGGGGCTACACCTTC
TRBD1 | NA | TRBJ1-1 | TRBV11-3 | CASSKQGANTEAFF | TGTGCCAGCAGCAAACAGGGGGCCAACACTGAAGCTTTCTTT
NA | NA | TRBJ2-3 | TRBV28 | CASSSPTGQGTDTQYF | TGTGCCAGCAGTTCCCCAACAGGGCAAGGCACAGATACGCAGTATTTT
TRBD1 | few | TRBJ1-5 | TRBV6-2/TRBV6-3 | CASSLGQGRQPQHF | TGTGCCAGCAGCCTAGGACAGGGGAGGCAGCCCCAGCATTTT
NA | NA | TRBJ2-2 | TRBV9 | CASSVGQGTGELFF | TGTGCCAGCAGCGTAGGTCAGGGGACCGGGGAGCTGTTTTTT
NA | once | TRBJ1-6 | TRBV30 | CAWLRQEDSPLHF | TGTGCCTGGCTTCGACAAGAAGATTCACCCCTCCACTTT
NA | NA | TRBJ2-5 | TRBV3-1/TRBV3-2 | CASSFRETQYF | TGTGCCAGCAGTTTCCGAGAGACCCAGTACTTC
NA | NA | TRBJ1-3 | TRBV4-1 | CASSQVPGSGNTIYF | TGCGCCAGCAGCCAAGTCCCGGGGTCTGGAAACACCATATATTTT
NA | NA | TRBJ1-2 | TRBV3-1/TRBV3-2 | CASSQASAATDISGYTF | TGTGCCAGCAGCCAAGCATCGGCAGCCACCGACATCAGCGGCTACACCTTC
TRBD2 | NA | TRBJ2-5 | TRBV7-9 | CASSEGTSQETQYF | TGTGCCAGCAGCGAGGGGACTAGCCAAGAGACCCAGTACTTC
NA | NA | TRBJ1-2 | TRBV6-5 | CASSYGQGNGYTF | TGTGCCAGCAGTTACGGCCAGGGAAACGGCTACACCTTC
TRBD1 | NA | TRBJ1-2 | TRBV7-9 | CASSFQDREVGYTF | TGTGCCAGCAGCTTTCAGGACAGGGAAGTTGGCTACACCTTC
NA | NA | TRBJ2-5 | TRBV5-4 | CASSLTGEETQYF | TGTGCCAGCAGCTTGACAGGCGAAGAGACCCAGTACTTC
NA | NA | TRBJ2-3 | TRBV6-1 | CASSERGGGRNTQYF | TGTGCCAGCAGTGAAAGGGGGGGTGGCAGAAATACGCAGTATTTT